The 30 T cell receptor beta chains given below trace back to one sample, sequenced in a study of cytomegalovirus exposure and HLA in healthy donors. 60 Vbeta and 13 Jbeta primers were used in PCR. Assay used: immunoSEQ multiplex PCR; TCRdb lists only in-frame clones, some missing. The sample yields about 140,000 clones, roughly three quarters seen once. The sequencing input was PBMCs. These receptors were obtained from a female donor in good health and CMV-seronegative.

The rearrangement joins TRBV10-3 to TRBJ1-1, with D tentatively TRBD1 (5 bases). V lost 0 bases, J lost 6 bases, and 5 bases lay in between. This CDR3 region has 12 residues. Per the germline V gene, CDR1 is ENHRY and CDR2 is SYGVKD. CDR3 protein: CAISESTAEAFF. As DNA, the CDR3 is TGTGCCATCAGTGAGTCGACAGCTGAAGCTTTCTTT.

The chain carries TRBV29-1 and TRBJ2-1, with D perhaps TRBD1 (6 bases). Trimming pared 7 bases from V and 8 bases from J, leaving 21 bases between. Germline-derived CDR1 and CDR2 are SQVTM and ANQGSEA. The CDR3 is made up of 14 amino acids. CDR3 sequence reads: CSGEKNTAGDEQFF. The DNA of the CDR3 is TGCAGCGGGGAAAAGAACACTGCAGGGGATGAGCAGTTCTTC.

This chain uses TRBV27 with TRBJ2-1, with a tentative D call TRBD2 (6 bases). Germline V CDR1 and CDR2: MNHEY, SMNVEV (reference sequence). Trimming pared 6 bases from V and 5 bases from J, leaving 20 bases between. The CDR3 runs 16 residues. CDR3 bases: TGTGCCAGCAGGCCTGGTTGGAGGGTGGTGAACAATGAGCAGTTCTTC. Protein sequence: CASRPGWRVVNNEQFF.

The chain recombines TRBV11-1 with TRBJ2-7, with TRBD1 matching over 8 bases. The CDR3 is made up of 14 amino acids. Unmatched junction bases numbered 9, after V lost 0 bases and J lost 11 bases. The V gene's germline CDR1 is SGHAT and CDR2 FQDESV (reference sequence). The CDR3 protein is CASSLAVETGEKYF. CDR3 sequence (DNA): TGTGCCAGCAGCTTAGCGGTTGAGACAGGGGAAAAGTACTTC.

This clone came up once. The CDR3 DNA is TGTGCTAGTGGAACGGGACAGGGAGAAAATTCACCCCTCCACTTT. It codes for CASGTGQGENSPLHF. The V and J genes are TRBV12-5 and TRBJ1-6, with TRBD1 matching over 9 bases. J was trimmed by 7 bases and V by 6 bases; bases with no gene match: 7. This CDR3 region has 15 residues. The V gene's germline CDR1 is LGHNT and CDR2 FRNRAP.

The chain is built from TRBV11-2 and TRBJ1-2; 9 nucleotides agree with TRBD1. Germline CDR1 is SGHAT and CDR2 is FQNNGV. The CDR3 totals 15 residues. V was clipped by 5 bases and J by 5 bases; unmatched bases: 9. CDR3 DNA: TGTGCCAGCAGCCCTGCACAGGGGGCTCGGTATGGCTACACCTTC. Its protein is CASSPAQGARYGYTF. Drawing the rest from reference TRBV11-2 and TRBJ1-2, the complete variable domain is EAGVAQSPRYKIIEKRQSVAFWCNPISGHATLYWYQQILGQGPKLLIQFQNNGVVDDSQLPKDRFSAERLKGVDSTLKIQPAKLEDSAVYLCASSPAQGARYGYTFGSGTRLTVV.

The chain couples TRBV6-5 to TRBJ2-2, with D perhaps TRBD2 (5 bases). In germline, CDR1 is MNHEY, CDR2 SVGAGI. The CDR3 has 16 residues. The V end lost 0 bases, the J end lost 5 bases, and 13 bases lay between the germline ends. CDR3 bases: TGTGCCAGCAGTTACTCCCCCGGGGTCGGGACCGGGGAGCTGTTTTTT. Translated: CASSYSPGVGTGELFF.

This clone occurred once. The chain carries TRBV7-2 and TRBJ2-5, with TRBD2 identical over 7 bases. Germline V CDR1 and CDR2: SGHTA, FQGNSA. The J segment lost 5 bases and the V segment lost 1 base, leaving 4 bases of the junction unmatched. The CDR3 is 14 amino acids. In nucleotides, the CDR3 is TGTGCCAGCAGCTTAGGGACTAGTTCCGAGACCCAGTACTTC. Its protein is CASSLGTSSETQYF.

CDR3 coding DNA: TGTGCCAGTAGTATAGATCGGGGGGGCATCTTAGGAACCCAGTACTTC. The encoded protein is CASSIDRGGILGTQYF. The chain combines TRBV19 with TRBJ2-5; 8 nucleotides align to TRBD2. The CDR3 runs to 16 residues. The germline gives CDR1 LNHDA, CDR2 SQIVND (reference sequence). Trimming at V came to 0 bases and at J to 8 bases, leaving 11 bases not matched to a gene.

The rearrangement uses TRBV25-1 and TRBJ2-7, with 10 nucleotides matching TRBD2. V gave up 2 bases and J gave up 5 bases; unmatched junction bases: 6. CDR1 is MGHDK and CDR2 is SYGVNS in the germline V gene. The CDR3 runs to 15 residues. The CDR3 region is CASSEPGTSAHEQYF. The CDR3, as DNA: TGTGCCAGCAGTGAACCTGGGACTAGCGCCCACGAGCAGTACTTC.

The chain combines TRBV7-6 with TRBJ2-5; TRBD2 matches 7 bases. J was trimmed by 1 base and V by 7 bases; bases with no gene match: 9. Germline V gene data show CDR1 as SGHVS and CDR2 as FNYEAQ. The CDR3 has 15 amino acids. Here the CDR3 reads CASTAGTTTQETQYF. DNA for the CDR3: TGTGCCAGCACCGCCGGGACTACCACCCAAGAGACCCAGTACTTC. Complete variable domain (other parts from reference TRBV7-6 and TRBJ2-5): GAGVSQSPRYKVTKRGQDVALRCDPISGHVSLYWYRQALGQGPEFLTYFNYEAQQDKSGLPNDRFSAERPEGSISTLTIQRTEQRDSAMYRCASTAGTTTQETQYFGPGTRLLVL.

The chain couples TRBV28 to TRBJ2-7; possible D gene TRBD2, 6 bases. CDR3 size: 14 residues. The germline V gene has CDR1 MDHEN and CDR2 SYDVKM. V lost 6 bases and J 5 bases, leaving 17 bases between the germline ends. The CDR3 DNA reads TGTGCCAGCAGCCACCTTATACTAGCCGACGAGCAGTACTTC. This encodes CASSHLILADEQYF.

The chain employs TRBV10-3 and TRBJ2-1, with 12 positions matching TRBD1. This CDR3 comprises 16 residues. CDR1 ENHRY and CDR2 SYGVKD come from the germline V gene. V gave up 6 bases and J gave up 10 bases; unmatched junction bases: 13. CDR3 in amino acids: CAISPPPGQGAEEQFF. The CDR3 DNA sequence: TGTGCCATCAGCCCCCCCCCGGGACAGGGGGCCGAGGAGCAGTTCTTC.

As to this clone: A read error may account for a junction end that differs from germline. The V gene is TRBV7-7, the J gene TRBJ2-7, with TRBD1 matching over 9 bases. From germline, CDR1 is SSHAT and CDR2 FNYEAQ (reference sequence). The CDR3 runs to 14 residues. Here the CDR3 DNA reads TGTGCTAGCAGCAGAGGGACAGGGCCATACGAGCAGTACTTC. This encodes CASSRGTGPYEQYF. The variable domain in full, completed from reference TRBV7-7 and TRBJ2-7, reads GAGVSQSPRYKVTKRGQDVTLRCDPISSHATLYWYQQALGQGPEFLTYFNYEAQPDKSGLPSDRFSAERPEGSISTLTIQRTEQRDSAMYRCASSRGTGPYEQYFGPGTRLTVT.

V and J are TRBV4-2 and TRBJ2-1; 8 nucleotides line up with TRBD1. J was trimmed by 7 bases and V by 4 bases; bases with no gene match: 9. Germline CDR1 reads LGHNA; CDR2 reads YNFKEQ. CDR3 length: 15 amino acids. CDR3 region: CASSLHRGVGNEQFF. The CDR3 DNA sequence: TGTGCCAGCAGCCTGCACAGGGGGGTTGGGAATGAGCAGTTCTTC.

This chain uses TRBV19 with TRBJ2-5, with 9 nucleotides matching TRBD2. The CDR3 contains 15 residues. Germline CDR1 reads LNHDA; CDR2 reads SQIVND (reference sequence). The V segment lost 3 bases and the J segment 2 bases; nucleotides outside the gene matches: 4. The chain's CDR3 is CASSISGGEQETQYF. The CDR3 DNA is TGTGCCAGTAGTATTAGCGGGGGAGAGCAAGAGACCCAGTACTTC.

The chain joins TRBV5-1 to TRBJ1-3; no clear D gene. Germline-derived CDR1 and CDR2 are SGHRS and YFSETQ. V was clipped by 0 bases and J by 1 base, with 5 bases between them. The CDR3 length is 14 residues. The CDR3 sequence: CASSLAGSGNTIYF. The CDR3 nucleotides are TGCGCCAGCAGCTTGGCGGGGTCTGGAAACACCATATATTTT.

The gene calls are TRBV6-8 and TRBJ2-2, with D perhaps matching TRBD1 (6 bases). Germline V gene sequence: CDR1 MNHGY, CDR2 SAAAGT. Trimming stripped 2 bases from V and 0 bases from J, with 10 bases between. The CDR3 loop spans 16 amino acids. CDR3 residues: CASSYLDSPNTGELFF. The DNA for the CDR3 is TGTGCCAGCAGTTACCTGGACAGTCCGAACACCGGGGAGCTGTTTTTT.

CDR3 in amino acids: CASKRESNTGELFF. Written as DNA, the CDR3 is TGTGCCAGTAAGCGGGAGTCCAACACCGGGGAGCTGTTTTTT. V and J are TRBV6-4 and TRBJ2-2, with 8 bases matching TRBD2. V lost 9 bases and J lost 2; bases outside the gene matches: 5. CDR1 and CDR2 from the germline V gene are MRHNA and SNTAGT. CDR3 size: 14 residues.

This clone was seen once. The chain has TRBV19 and TRBJ2-7, with 9 bases that match TRBD1. From germline, CDR1 is LNHDA and CDR2 SQIVND (reference sequence). V lost 5 bases, J lost 2 bases, and 4 bases stayed unmatched. The CDR3 is 14 residues long. Here the CDR3 DNA reads TGTGCCAGTAGTCAGGGACAGGGCCCCTACGAGCAGTACTTC. Protein product: CASSQGQGPYEQYF. Filled out from reference TRBV19 and TRBJ2-7, the complete variable domain reads DGGITQSPKYLFRKEGQNVTLSCEQNLNHDAMYWYRQDPGQGLRLIYYSQIVNDFQKGDIAEGYSVSREKKESFPLTVTSAQKNPTAFYLCASSQGQGPYEQYFGPGTRLTVT.

The genes are TRBV10-3 and TRBJ2-7; D is perhaps TRBD1 (6 bases). This CDR3 comprises 15 residues. Looked up from germline, CDR1 is ENHRY and CDR2 is SYGVKD. Trimming took 10 bases from V and 3 from J, leaving 22 bases between them. The CDR3 DNA follows: TGTGCCACTCAGGCCCGGACCGGGACACTCTACGAGCAGTACTTC. This gives the protein CATQARTGTLYEQYF.

This clone was detected once. This chain joins TRBV27 and TRBJ2-7, with 10 bases identical to TRBD1. The CDR3 length is 16 residues. Germline-derived CDR1 and CDR2 are MNHEY and SMNVEV (reference sequence). J gave up 1 base and V 5 bases, and 8 bases lay outside the gene matches. For the CDR3, the DNA is TGTGCCAGCAGTCCTCCCCGGGACAGGGGTTCCTACGAGCAGTACTTC. It is translated as CASSPPRDRGSYEQYF.

This sequence joins TRBV19 and TRBJ1-1, with D tentatively TRBD1 (6 bases). Germline CDR1 and CDR2: LNHDA and SQIVND (reference sequence). V shed 1 base and J shed 6 bases, with 12 bases lying between them. The CDR3 consists of 14 residues. DNA of the CDR3: TGTGCCAGTAGTATAGGGGGGGGGCGCCCTGAAGCTTTCTTT. This codes for CASSIGGGRPEAFF.

This rearrangement joins TRBV27 to TRBJ1-2, with 7 positions matching TRBD1. V trimming: 6 bases; J trimming: 7 bases; junction bases outside the gene matches: 11. This CDR3 is built from 14 residues. The germline gives CDR1 MNHEY, CDR2 SMNVEV (reference sequence). This chain's CDR3 is CASRLTGEWSGYTF. CDR3 DNA: TGTGCCAGCAGACTCACAGGGGAATGGAGTGGCTACACCTTC.

In this sample, this clone turned up once. The CDR3 protein is CASSLGRQGINEQYF. The CDR3 DNA reads as TGTGCCAGCAGCCTGGGGAGACAGGGGATCAACGAGCAGTACTTC. The genes are TRBV11-3 and TRBJ2-7; 8 nucleotides align to TRBD1. Germline CDR1 and CDR2: SGHNT and YENEEA. Unmatched junction bases numbered 11, after V lost 5 bases and J lost 5 bases. There are 15 residues in the CDR3.

The CDR3 DNA reads as TGTGCCAGCGGACGGACAGCCTGGAATTCACCCCTCCACTTT. Its translation: CASGRTAWNSPLHF. The rearrangement joins TRBV6-5 to TRBJ1-6; a possible D gene is TRBD1 (6 bases). Germline V CDR1 and CDR2: MNHEY, SVGAGI. The germline V and J ends were trimmed by 8 bases and 7 bases, with 15 bases remaining between them. The length of the CDR3 is 14 residues.

The rearrangement links TRBV18 to TRBJ2-2, with 10 bases aligning to TRBD2. Germline V gene lookup returns CDR1 KGHSH and CDR2 LQKENI. With V trimmed by 0 bases and J by 4 bases, 2 bases remained unmatched. The CDR3 totals 16 residues. The DNA of the CDR3 is TGTGCCAGCTCACCACCAAGCGGGAGGGGCACCGGGGAGCTGTTTTTT. Its protein is CASSPPSGRGTGELFF.

J is TRBJ1-5 and V is TRBV7-2; D gene uncertain. CDR1 SGHTA and CDR2 FQGNSA come from the germline V gene. The V end was cut by 6 bases, the J end by 10 bases, with 13 bases between. This CDR3 is 12 amino acids long. The CDR3: CASSFGGPPQHF. The DNA for the CDR3 is TGTGCCAGCAGTTTCGGTGGGCCCCCCCAGCATTTT.

The rearrangement links TRBV7-9 to TRBJ2-1; 11 bases align to TRBD2. J lost 8 bases, V lost 2 bases, and 8 bases had no gene match. Germline V lookup: CDR1 SEHNR, CDR2 FQNEAQ (reference sequence). This CDR3 spans 16 amino acids. CDR3 nucleotide sequence: TGTGCCAGCAGCTTATCCGGGGGGACTAGCGGCGATGAGCAGTTCTTC. As protein: CASSLSGGTSGDEQFF.

The chain combines TRBV4-3 with TRBJ1-1; D uncertain. The CDR3 totals 14 residues. Trimming shortened V by 4 bases and J by 4 bases, and 13 bases separated the two germline ends. Germline-derived CDR1 and CDR2 are LGHNA and YSLEER. Written as DNA, the CDR3 is TGCGCCAGCAGCCGGTTTATTGAGGGCACTGAAGCTTTCTTT. The encoded protein is CASSRFIEGTEAFF.